These 29 T cell receptor beta chains were sequenced from one sample in a study of CD8+ T cells in alopecia areata. Once RNA had been extracted, it was reverse transcribed into cDNA to act as the sequencing template. TCRdb keeps only in-frame clones here, not all; method: immunoSEQ multiplex PCR. Seen here are a few hundred thousand clones, roughly three fifths observed once, and the top ten hold nearly 5%. The material sequenced was CD8+ T cells sorted from blood. The receptors here all came from a human donor in good health.

The rearrangement uses TRBV6-1 and TRBJ1-5; TRBD1 agrees at 7 bases. The V gene end was trimmed by 4 bases and the J gene end by 2 bases; junction bases not matched to a gene: 11. From germline, CDR1 is MNHNS and CDR2 SASEGT. The CDR3 spans 17 residues. The CDR3 region is CASSGLGTVRGNQPQHF. CDR3 sequence (DNA): TGTGCCAGCAGTGGCCTCGGGACAGTCCGGGGCAATCAGCCCCAGCATTTT.

V and J are TRBV27 and TRBJ1-1, with TRBD1 as a possible D gene (5 bases). Germline CDR1 MNHEY, CDR2 SMNVEV (reference sequence). V lost 5 bases and J lost 6, with 16 bases in between. The CDR3 is 14 residues long. CDR3 in DNA: TGTGCCAGCAGTCCACAGGCCTCCAGCTCTGAAGCTTTCTTT. It translates to CASSPQASSSEAFF.

The rearrangement links TRBV7-6 to TRBJ2-1, with D perhaps matching TRBD2 (6 bases). The CDR3 is 14 amino acids. From germline, CDR1 is SGHVS and CDR2 FNYEAQ. With 5 bases removed from V and 7 bases from J, the gap between germline ends came to 15 bases. The DNA for the CDR3 is TGTGCCAGCAGCCCACTAGCTACGGGGAATGAGCAGTTCTTC. It translates to CASSPLATGNEQFF.

The V and J genes are TRBV14 and TRBJ2-1; D not resolved. Germline-derived CDR1 and CDR2 are SGHDN and FVKESK. Trimming stripped 2 bases from V and 8 bases from J, with 10 bases between. The length of the CDR3 is 13 residues. DNA for the CDR3: TGTGCCAGCAGCCAATGGAGTAGGGATGAGCAGTTCTTC. Translated: CASSQWSRDEQFF. The variable domain in full, with the rest retrieved from reference TRBV14 and TRBJ2-1, is EAGVTQFPSHSVIEKGQTVTLRCDPISGHDNLYWYRRVMGKEIKFLLHFVKESKQDESGMPNNRFLAERTGGTYSTLKVQPAELEDSGVYFCASSQWSRDEQFFGPGTRLTVL.

The gene calls are TRBV15 and TRBJ1-2; no clear D gene. V was cut by 0 bases and J by 5 bases, with 13 bases left in between. Germline CDR1 LNHNV, CDR2 YYDKDF (reference sequence). The CDR3 length is 15 residues. CDR3 DNA sequence: TGTGCCACCAGCAGAGATTCTGGTACAGTTTATGGCTACACCTTC. Its translation: CATSRDSGTVYGYTF.

With respect to this clone: Additional DNA sequences in this sample encode the identical CDR3. This CDR3 reads CASSLGGANEQFF. The CDR3 DNA follows: TGCGCCAGCAGCTTGGGAGGGGCAAATGAGCAGTTCTTC. The V and J genes are TRBV5-1 and TRBJ2-1; D is tentatively TRBD1 or TRBD2 (5 bases each). V lost 0 bases, J lost 7 bases, and 8 bases lay in between. CDR1 and CDR2 (germline): SGHRS, YFSETQ. There are 13 residues in the CDR3.

The CDR3, as DNA: TGTGCCACCAGCAGAGAGGGGACACTTGGAAACACCATATATTTT. It codes for CATSREGTLGNTIYF. The rearrangement uses TRBV15 and TRBJ1-3; a possible D gene is TRBD1 (6 bases). Germline loops: CDR1 LNHNV, CDR2 YYDKDF (reference sequence). The CDR3 is 15 amino acids. The V end was cut by 0 bases, the J end by 3 bases, with 9 bases between.

This clone was detected only a few times. The chain combines TRBV7-3 with TRBJ1-6; 8 bases map to TRBD1. Germline V gives CDR1 SGHTA, CDR2 FQGTGA. The junction had 12 bases not matched to a gene; V was cut back by 6 bases and J by 5 bases. The CDR3 sequence is 17 residues long. The CDR3 loop is CASRTKPGGRDNSPLHF. CDR3 nucleotide sequence: TGTGCCAGCAGAACAAAACCAGGGGGCCGAGATAATTCACCCCTCCACTTT.

The chain recombines TRBV7-9 with TRBJ2-7, with D unclear. Trimming pared 5 bases from V and 4 bases from J, leaving 15 bases between. The germline CDR1 and CDR2 sequences are SEHNR and FQNEAQ (reference sequence). CDR3 length: 14 amino acids. In DNA, the CDR3 is TGTGCCAGCAGCCATTCGATGGGTCATTACGAGCAGTACTTC. As protein: CASSHSMGHYEQYF.

The rearrangement uses TRBV2 and TRBJ2-4, with D possibly called TRBD1 or TRBD2 (5 bases each). The germline CDR1 and CDR2 sequences are SNHLY and FYNNEI. V was cut by 7 bases and J by 0 bases, with 10 bases left in between. The CDR3 totals 14 residues. The CDR3 loop reads CASTWGLAKNIQYF. DNA of the CDR3: TGTGCCAGCACCTGGGGGTTAGCCAAAAACATTCAGTACTTC.

CDR3 region: CASSSGGPYGYTF. DNA for the CDR3: TGTGCCAGCAGTTCGGGGGGGCCTTATGGCTACACCTTC. The chain combines TRBV6-6 with TRBJ1-2, with a weak D call TRBD1 (6 bases). The V gene lost 4 bases and the J gene lost 5 bases, with 11 bases spanning the gap. From germline, CDR1 is MNHNY and CDR2 SVGAGI (reference sequence). The CDR3 covers 13 residues.

The chain uses TRBV29-1 and TRBJ2-5; D perhaps matches TRBD2 (5 bases). The CDR3 has 14 residues. From germline, CDR1 is SQVTM and CDR2 ANQGSEA. The germline V and J ends were trimmed by 1 base and 4 bases, with 13 bases remaining between them. In DNA, the CDR3 is TGCAGCGTTGAAGTCGGGGAATTCCGAGAGACCCAGTACTTC. Residues: CSVEVGEFRETQYF. Variable domain in full (rest from reference TRBV29-1 and TRBJ2-5): SAVISQKPSRDICQRGTSLTIQCQVDSQVTMMFWYRQQPGQSLTLIATANQGSEATYESGFVIDKFPISRPNLTFSTLTVSNMSPEDSSIYLCSVEVGEFRETQYFGPGTRLLVL.

This clone was observed a few times. The chain is built from TRBV4-2 and TRBJ1-1; weak D call: TRBD1 (5 bases). The V gene's germline CDR1 is LGHNA and CDR2 YNFKEQ. The CDR3 runs 14 residues. V lost 1 base, J lost 4 bases, and 10 bases lay in between. The CDR3 here is CASSQGRAGTEAFF. CDR3 bases: TGTGCCAGCAGCCAAGGCAGGGCCGGCACTGAAGCTTTCTTT.

This chain joins TRBV2 and TRBJ2-3, with D tentatively TRBD1 or TRBD2 (6 bases each). V dropped 3 bases and J dropped 4 bases, with 14 bases sitting between them. CDR1 SNHLY and CDR2 FYNNEI come from the germline V gene. The CDR3 contains 15 residues. CDR3 DNA: TGTGCCAGCAGTGAGGAGGGCAGGGGCGCAGATACGCAGTATTTT. Residues: CASSEEGRGADTQYF.

The chain carries TRBV10-2 and TRBJ2-3; D assignment may be TRBD1 or TRBD2 (5 bases each). CDR1 and CDR2 (germline): WSHSY, SAAADI. V shed 6 bases and J shed 4 bases, with 11 bases lying between them. The CDR3 loop spans 13 amino acids. CDR3 in DNA: TGCGCCAGCAGGTCTGGGACGGCAGATACGCAGTATTTT. Translating gives CASRSGTADTQYF.

This rearrangement joins TRBV30 to TRBJ2-3, with a tentative D call TRBD1 (5 bases). V lost 1 base and J 6 bases, leaving 11 bases between the germline ends. CDR1 is GTSNPN, CDR2 SVGIG, per germline (reference sequence). The CDR3 is 13 amino acids. CDR3: CAWSADSMDTQYF. For the CDR3, the DNA is TGTGCCTGGAGTGCTGACAGCATGGATACGCAGTATTTT.

The V gene is TRBV6-5, the J gene TRBJ2-5, with D unclear. Trimming stripped 7 bases from V and 4 bases from J, with 4 bases between. Germline CDR1 reads MNHEY; CDR2 reads SVGAGI. The CDR3 totals 10 residues. This chain's CDR3 is CASKGETQYF. CDR3 in DNA: TGTGCCAGCAAGGGAGAGACCCAGTACTTC.

This sequence joins TRBV4-1 and TRBJ1-2, with D hard to call. The V gene lost 1 base and the J gene lost 4 bases, with 13 bases spanning the gap. CDR1 and CDR2 from the germline V gene are MGHRA and YSYEKL. The CDR3 is 15 residues long. CDR3 coding DNA: TGCGCCAGCAGCCAAGTAGGATCTCCCGTCTATGGCTACACCTTC. It yields the protein CASSQVGSPVYGYTF.

This clone appeared a few times. This chain joins TRBV30 and TRBJ1-1; unclear D gene. This CDR3 has 11 residues. Germline loops: CDR1 GTSNPN, CDR2 SVGIG (reference sequence). V gave up 6 bases and J gave up 1 base, with 6 bases separating them. The CDR3 nucleotides read TGTGCCTGTTTTTGGAACACTGAAGCTTTCTTT. It encodes CACFWNTEAFF.

The CDR3 region has the DNA TGTGCCAGCAGGTTGGGTGGGAACACTGAAGCTTTCTTT. Translation: CASRLGGNTEAFF. The V call is TRBV27, the J call TRBJ1-1; D uncertain. The CDR3 consists of 13 residues. The germline V gene encodes CDR1 MNHEY and CDR2 SMNVEV (reference sequence). V gave up 6 bases and J gave up 1 base, with 9 bases separating them.

The chain couples TRBV29-1 to TRBJ1-2; D unclear. The CDR3 runs to 9 residues. CDR1 and CDR2 (germline): SQVTM, ANQGSEA. CDR3 nucleotide sequence: TGCAGATTGGTGGCGGGCTACACCTTC. Protein product: CRLVAGYTF. Full variable domain (missing parts from reference TRBV29-1 and TRBJ1-2): SAVISQKPSRDICQRGTSLTIQCQVDSQVTMMFWYRQQPGQSLTLIATANQGSEATYESGFVIDKFPISRPNLTFSTLTVSNMSPEDSSIYLCRLVAGYTFGSGTRLTVV.

This clone was seen a few times. V is TRBV28 and J is TRBJ1-1, with a possible D match to TRBD1 (6 bases). Germline-derived CDR1 and CDR2 are MDHEN and SYDVKM. V shed 1 base and J shed 2 bases, with 11 bases lying between them. This CDR3 spans 15 amino acids. CDR3 in amino acids: CASSLLQGGNTEAFF. DNA of the CDR3: TGTGCCAGCAGTTTATTACAGGGCGGCAACACTGAAGCTTTCTTT.

This sequence joins TRBV4-1 and TRBJ1-1; the D is unclear. This CDR3 is 15 amino acids long. Germline V gene sequence: CDR1 MGHRA, CDR2 YSYEKL. V was trimmed by 3 bases and J by 4 bases, leaving 15 bases between them. As DNA, the CDR3 is TGCGCCAGCAGCCACCCCGGAGGGAAGCGCACTGAAGCTTTCTTT. It encodes CASSHPGGKRTEAFF.

This chain joins TRBV28 and TRBJ2-5; D is possibly TRBD2 (5 bases). CDR1 and CDR2 from the germline V gene are MDHEN and SYDVKM. Between the trimmed V and J ends, which lost 5 bases and 5 bases, there was a span of 9 bases. This CDR3 has 12 amino acids. CDR3 loop: CASSGLAETQYF. DNA of the CDR3: TGTGCCAGCAGTGGACTTGCGGAGACCCAGTACTTC.

This clone was seen more than once but under ten times. The gene calls are TRBV7-3 and TRBJ2-3; 9 bases map to TRBD2. The CDR3 spans 15 residues. Germline V gene sequence: CDR1 SGHTA, CDR2 FQGTGA. V dropped 5 bases and J dropped 0; count of bases not matched to a gene: 3. The CDR3 sequence: CASSPSGGSTDTQYF. The CDR3 DNA sequence: TGTGCCAGCAGCCCCAGCGGGGGGAGCACAGATACGCAGTATTTT.

This clone was counted between two and nine times. In DNA, the CDR3 is TGTGCTCTGAGGGACGACCCATATACTATTTACAATGAGCAGTTCTTC. Translating gives CALRDDPYTIYNEQFF. V is TRBV30 and J is TRBJ2-1; D possibly matches TRBD1 or TRBD2 (5 bases each). The CDR3 runs to 16 residues. CDR1 is GTSNPN and CDR2 is SVGIG in the germline V gene (reference sequence).

The V gene is TRBV29-1, the J gene TRBJ2-1; D remains unclear. The V gene lost 4 bases and the J gene lost 0 bases, with 7 bases spanning the gap. The CDR3 has 13 amino acids. CDR1 SQVTM and CDR2 ANQGSEA come from the germline V gene. This CDR3 reads CSVAFSSYNEQFF. Written as DNA, the CDR3 is TGCAGCGTTGCTTTCAGCTCCTACAATGAGCAGTTCTTC.

The chain couples TRBV27 to TRBJ1-6, with D perhaps matching TRBD1 (5 bases). V was clipped by 6 bases and J by 14 bases, with 17 bases between them. The CDR3 consists of 13 residues. The germline V gene encodes CDR1 MNHEY and CDR2 SMNVEV (reference sequence). CDR3 coding DNA: TGTGCCAGCAGGGGACCCGAGATTCCGGCCCTCCACTTT. As protein: CASRGPEIPALHF.

The chain carries TRBV27 and TRBJ1-5; D is perhaps TRBD1 (5 bases). The germline gives CDR1 MNHEY, CDR2 SMNVEV (reference sequence). Trimming removed 2 bases at V and 3 bases at J, with 8 bases between. CDR3 length: 14 residues. In nucleotides, the CDR3 is TGTGCCAGCAGTTTAGGGGCCCCCAATCAGCCCCAGCATTTT. This codes for CASSLGAPNQPQHF.